These 14 T cell receptor beta chains were all obtained from the same sample, sequenced in a study of T cells after yellow fever vaccination. TCRdb reprocessed the 5' RACE reads with MiXCR, giving one entry per CDR3 protein. The data hold under 300,000 distinct CDR3 sequences, with 6.9% observed a single time. The material sequenced was CD4+ T cells sorted from PBMCs, taken 15 days after the yellow fever booster vaccination. The receptors stem from a man aged 25 to 40 who received the YFV17D yellow fever vaccine.

Only a few counts were recorded for this clonotype. The chain combines TRBV6-5 with TRBJ2-3; D unresolved. CDR1 MNHEY and CDR2 SVGAGI come from the germline V gene. The CDR3 has 18 amino acids. V shed 2 bases and J shed 3 bases, with 21 bases lying between them. CDR3 in DNA: TGTGCCAGCAGTTACACCCCGCTACTGGTCGGCGGTACAGATACGCAGTATTTT. This translates into CASSYTPLLVGGTDTQYF.

This clonotype turned up a few times. The chain recombines TRBV3-1 with TRBJ2-7; 10 nucleotides line up with TRBD2. Unmatched junction bases numbered 6, after V lost 4 bases and J lost 6 bases. CDR3 length equals 14 residues. Germline loops: CDR1 LGHDT, CDR2 YNNKEL (reference sequence). The CDR3 protein is CASSPTSGIREQYF. In DNA, the CDR3 is TGTGCCAGCAGCCCCACTAGCGGGATTCGCGAGCAGTACTTC.

The chain joins TRBV4-3 to TRBJ2-1; 7 bases map to TRBD2. This CDR3 comprises 16 residues. The V segment lost 0 bases and the J segment 7 bases; nucleotides outside the gene matches: 9. Germline V gene sequence: CDR1 LGHNA, CDR2 YSLEER. Written as DNA, the CDR3 is TGCGCCAGCAGCCAAGATCGCACTAGCGCTGGAAATGAGCAGTTCTTC. Residues: CASSQDRTSAGNEQFF.

This clonotype showed up many times. The rearrangement uses TRBV28 and TRBJ1-1; no definite D call. The germline CDR1 and CDR2 sequences are MDHEN and SYDVKM. The CDR3 loop spans 13 amino acids. The V end was cut by 6 bases, the J end by 1 base, with 9 bases between. The CDR3 region has the DNA TGTGCCAGCAGGTGGACGGGGAACACTGAAGCTTTCTTT. Translation gives CASRWTGNTEAFF. The complete variable domain, with remaining parts taken from reference TRBV28 and TRBJ1-1, reads DVKVTQSSRYLVKRTGEKVFLECVQDMDHENMFWYRQDPGLGLRLIYFSYDVKMKEKGDIPEGYSVSREKKERFSLILESASTNQTSMYLCASRWTGNTEAFFGQGTRLTVV.

A few counts support this clonotype. This sequence joins TRBV7-8 and TRBJ2-2, with D possibly being TRBD1 (5 bases). Trimming cost V 2 bases and J 3 bases, with 10 bases left between them. This CDR3 has 15 amino acids. Germline V gene sequence: CDR1 SGHVS, CDR2 FQNEAQ. In DNA form, the CDR3 reads TGTGCCAGCAGCTTATGGACAAGCGACACCGGGGAGCTGTTTTTT. Amino acid sequence: CASSLWTSDTGELFF.

A few counts support this clonotype. The V gene is TRBV18, the J gene TRBJ1-2, with 11 bases aligning to TRBD1. This CDR3 contains 19 residues. Germline CDR1 and CDR2: KGHSH and LQKENI. J gave up 4 bases and V 1 base, and 14 bases lay outside the gene matches. The CDR3 DNA follows: TGTGCCAGCTCACCACGCCAGAGACAGGGACAGGGGGAGCTCTATGGCTACACCTTC. Translation: CASSPRQRQGQGELYGYTF.

This clonotype showed up many times. This chain connects TRBV12-5 to TRBJ2-2, with unresolved D. The CDR3 is 13 residues long. Germline CDR1 LGHNT, CDR2 FRNRAP. V gave up 0 bases and J gave up 6 bases, with 5 bases separating them. The CDR3 reads CASGLVGPGELFF. The CDR3 DNA reads TGTGCTAGTGGTTTGGTAGGACCCGGGGAGCTGTTTTTT.

The genes are TRBV3-1 and TRBJ1-1; 7 bases line up with TRBD1. V trimming: 1 base; J trimming: 0 bases; junction bases outside the gene matches: 5. This CDR3 has 16 residues. Germline assignment: CDR1 LGHDT and CDR2 YNNKEL (reference sequence). The CDR3 is CASSQGQGLMNTEAFF. Written as DNA, the CDR3 is TGTGCCAGCAGCCAAGGACAGGGCCTCATGAACACTGAAGCTTTCTTT.

The rearrangement links TRBV7-6 to TRBJ2-7, with 9 bases aligning to TRBD1. This CDR3 is 16 amino acids long. The V segment lost 5 bases and the J segment 5 bases; nucleotides outside the gene matches: 13. Germline CDR1 reads SGHVS; CDR2 reads FNYEAQ. The CDR3 is CASSLYFRGQGHEQYF. The CDR3 DNA is TGTGCCAGCAGCCTGTACTTTCGCGGACAGGGGCACGAGCAGTACTTC.

The chain couples TRBV20-1 to TRBJ2-2; tentatively, D is TRBD1 or TRBD2 (6 bases each). CDR3 size: 15 residues. The V gene lost 2 bases and the J gene lost 4 bases, with 14 bases spanning the gap. Germline V lookup: CDR1 DFQATT, CDR2 SNEGSKA (reference sequence). Here the CDR3 reads CSARTGARSTGELFF. CDR3 bases: TGCAGTGCTAGAACGGGGGCGCGTAGCACCGGGGAGCTGTTTTTT.

This rearrangement joins TRBV20-1 to TRBJ2-1, with D maybe TRBD2 (6 bases). V shed 7 bases and J shed 3 bases, with 22 bases lying between them. Germline V CDR1 and CDR2: DFQATT, SNEGSKA (reference sequence). CDR3 length equals 16 residues. The CDR3 spells CSVRRKVADLYNEQFF. The CDR3 nucleotides read TGCAGTGTGAGGCGGAAGGTAGCGGACCTCTACAATGAGCAGTTCTTC.

The V and J genes are TRBV12-3 or TRBV12-4 and TRBJ1-2; D remains unclear. The CDR3 covers 12 residues. With 5 bases removed from V and 7 bases from J, the gap between germline ends came to 11 bases. This chain's CDR3 is CASSIVPAGYTF. CDR3 coding DNA: TGTGCCAGCAGTATCGTACCTGCTGGCTACACCTTC.

V and J are TRBV7-2 and TRBJ1-5, with TRBD1 matching over 8 bases. Per the germline V gene, CDR1 is SGHTA and CDR2 is FQGNSA. This CDR3 region has 16 residues. Trimming took 1 base from V and 11 from J; bases not matched to a gene: 13. CDR3 in amino acids: CASSLVGQDRIMTQHF. CDR3 sequence (DNA): TGTGCCAGCAGCTTAGTGGGACAGGACCGAATCATGACCCAGCATTTT.

The table lists this clonotype with many counts. The rearrangement uses TRBV7-2 and TRBJ2-1, with TRBD2 identical over 10 bases. J was trimmed by 10 bases and V by 4 bases; bases with no gene match: 7. The CDR3 has 14 amino acids. Germline-derived CDR1 and CDR2 are SGHTA and FQGNSA. CDR3 DNA: TGTGCCAGCAGCTCTAGCGGGAGTTGGGCCGAGCAGTTCTTC. Its translation is CASSSSGSWAEQFF.